The clone carrying this T cell receptor (beta chain) was counted a few times. These data are taken from a study of response to subunit inactivated influenza vaccine. CDR3 length: 16 residues. The J segment lost 5 bases and the V segment lost 4 bases, leaving 13 bases of the junction unmatched. CDR1 and CDR2 (germline): SGHRS, YFSETQ. One entry per CDR3 protein, called by TCRdb with MiXCR from the RT-PCR reads. Here the sample spans about 540,000 distinct CDR3 sequences, roughly a quarter being singletons. A further study also used this sample, focusing on T cells expressing NK-cell markers. That source adds: cDNA encoding TCR beta was synthesized via 5'RACE template switching incorporating UMIs. All TCR beta repertoires analysed originated from sorted CD3+CD56+NKG2C+, CD3+CD56+NKG2C- and CD3+CD56-NKG2C+ T cells. The sequencing cohort of eight donors included seven HCMV-seropositive individuals and one seronegative individual. Within several experiments, an anti-gamma-delta TCR antibody kept the sorting limited to alpha-beta TCR T cells. NKG2C+ dominant clonotypes from roughly 6 donors made up about 1.0-7.5% of CD8+ T cells.

Sequencing was performed on CD4+ T cells sorted from PBMCs, taken 11 to 12 days after vaccination. The clonotype originates from a man aged 45 to 65 who received an inactivated influenza vaccine. The rearrangement uses TRBV5-1 and TRBJ2-3; 7 bases fit TRBD2. CDR3 DNA: TGCGCCAGCAGCGTATTGACGGGAGGAGAGGGAGATACGCAGTATTTT. Translation: CASSVLTGGEGDTQYF.